Below are 17 T cell receptor beta chains sequenced from a single sample in a study of T cells after yellow fever vaccination. TCRdb re-called the 5' RACE reads with MiXCR, one entry per CDR3 protein. The table lists just over 300,000 distinct CDR3 sequences, around 3.9% of them singletons. The material sequenced was PBMCs, taken on the day of the yellow fever booster vaccination. The receptors stem from a man between 18 and 35 years old who received the YFV17D yellow fever vaccine.

This clonotype showed up many times. CDR3 residues: CASSLGPVWQETQYF. CDR3 bases: TGTGCCAGCAGCTTAGGGCCAGTATGGCAAGAGACCCAGTACTTC. The chain couples TRBV11-2 to TRBJ2-5; no reliable D call. CDR3 size: 15 residues. Germline V gene sequence: CDR1 SGHAT, CDR2 FQNNGV. The V end lost 1 base, the J end lost 2 bases, and 11 bases lay between the germline ends.

This clonotype has only a few counts. The rearrangement links TRBV18 to TRBJ1-4; D unclear. The germline V gene encodes CDR1 KGHSH and CDR2 LQKENI. This CDR3 contains 14 residues. Trimming removed 3 bases from V and 5 bases from J, with 10 bases in between. CDR3 sequence (DNA): TGTGCCAGCTCACCGCAGCCAGAAAATGAAAAACTGTTTTTT. Amino acid sequence: CASSPQPENEKLFF.

The chain joins TRBV27 to TRBJ2-1; no definite D call. The germline gives CDR1 MNHEY, CDR2 SMNVEV (reference sequence). Trimming pared 1 base from V and 8 bases from J, leaving 6 bases between. The CDR3 consists of 12 residues. CDR3 sequence (DNA): TGTGCCAGCAGTTTATATGGGTATGAGCAGTTCTTC. It yields the protein CASSLYGYEQFF.

This clonotype came up many times. This chain links TRBV29-1 with TRBJ1-1, with unresolved D. The CDR3 is 13 residues long. The ends were cut back, 7 bases at V and 0 bases at J, with 12 bases in the middle. Per germline, CDR1 SQVTM and CDR2 ANQGSEA. The CDR3 DNA reads TGCAGCGCGGAAGACGGGATGAACACTGAAGCTTTCTTT. It is translated as CSAEDGMNTEAFF.

There are many counts of this clonotype. J is TRBJ2-5 and V is TRBV4-2, with D possibly being TRBD1 or TRBD2 (5 bases each). Trimming removed 0 bases from V and 4 bases from J, with 12 bases in between. Germline V gene data show CDR1 as LGHNA and CDR2 as YNFKEQ. The CDR3 runs to 15 residues. CDR3 protein: CASSQDGDQGETQYF. The CDR3 nucleotides are TGTGCCAGCAGCCAAGATGGGGACCAGGGAGAGACCCAGTACTTC.

This clonotype was seen a few times. The genes are TRBV7-9 and TRBJ1-2; D gene uncertain. The CDR3 sequence is 14 residues long. The V gene's germline CDR1 is SEHNR and CDR2 FQNEAQ (reference sequence). V lost 1 base and J lost 10, with 16 bases in between. The CDR3 is CASSLGLITGSYTF. The CDR3, as DNA: TGTGCCAGCAGCTTAGGATTGATCACGGGGTCCTACACCTTC.

This clonotype occurred many times. The J gene is TRBJ1-4, the V gene TRBV6-5; D gene ambiguous. Trimming shortened V by 0 bases and J by 5 bases, and 10 bases separated the two germline ends. CDR1 and CDR2 from the germline V gene are MNHEY and SVGAGI. The CDR3 covers 15 residues. The CDR3, as DNA: TGTGCCAGCAGTTACTCGTCGGCGGGGAATGAAAAACTGTTTTTT. Translated, it gives CASSYSSAGNEKLFF.

This clonotype has more than one count but fewer than ten. CDR3 nucleotide sequence: TGTGCCAGCAGCCCGGGACTAGGGGGAGAGACCCAGTACTTC. This encodes CASSPGLGGETQYF. The chain employs TRBV7-2 and TRBJ2-5; TRBD2 matches 8 bases. CDR1 SGHTA and CDR2 FQGNSA come from the germline V gene. The CDR3 is made up of 14 amino acids. The trim removed 5 bases at V and 4 bases at J, leaving 6 bases unmatched.

This clonotype was observed a handful of times. This rearrangement joins TRBV7-2 to TRBJ2-2; 10 bases are a match to TRBD2. The length of the CDR3 is 16 residues. Germline values: CDR1 SGHTA, CDR2 FQGNSA. V was clipped by 5 bases and J by 4 bases; unmatched bases: 7. For the CDR3, the DNA is TGTGCCAGCAGCACAGCTAGCGGGGGAACCACCGGGGAGCTGTTTTTT. The encoded protein is CASSTASGGTTGELFF.

This clonotype was recorded many times. The chain uses TRBV28 and TRBJ2-5; 11 nucleotides align to TRBD2. CDR1 and CDR2 from the germline V gene are MDHEN and SYDVKM. J lost 0 bases, V lost 6 bases, and 3 bases had no gene match. This CDR3 is 15 amino acids long. This CDR3 reads CASRPGLADQETQYF. CDR3 nucleotide sequence: TGTGCCAGCAGGCCGGGACTAGCGGACCAAGAGACCCAGTACTTC.

This clonotype was detected many times. The chain has TRBV27 and TRBJ2-6, with TRBD1 as a possible D gene (6 bases). The V gene's germline CDR1 is MNHEY and CDR2 SMNVEV (reference sequence). The CDR3 is made up of 17 amino acids. The V and J ends lost 4 bases and 0 bases respectively, with 13 bases between them. CDR3 sequence reads: CASSSRTGNSGANVLTF. Here the CDR3 DNA reads TGTGCCAGCAGTTCCCGTACAGGGAACTCTGGGGCCAACGTCCTGACTTTC. The variable domain in full, with the rest retrieved from reference TRBV27 and TRBJ2-6, is EAQVTQNPRYLITVTGKKLTVTCSQNMNHEYMSWYRQDPGLGLRQIYYSMNVEVTDKGDVPEGYKVSRKEKRNFPLILESPSPNQTSLYFCASSSRTGNSGANVLTFGAGSRLTVL.

This clonotype was seen at least ten times. The V call is TRBV5-1, the J call TRBJ1-6; TRBD1 agrees at 7 bases. The ends lost 4 bases at V and 5 bases at J; junction bases unmatched: 0. Germline-derived CDR1 and CDR2 are SGHRS and YFSETQ. This CDR3 comprises 13 residues. The DNA for the CDR3 is TGCGCCAGCAGCGACAGGGATAATTCACCCCTCCACTTT. It translates to CASSDRDNSPLHF.

The sample holds a few counts of this clonotype. J is TRBJ2-7 and V is TRBV4-1; tentatively, D is TRBD1 (6 bases). V was trimmed by 3 bases and J by 4 bases, leaving 19 bases between them. CDR1 and CDR2 (germline): MGHRA, YSYEKL. The CDR3 has 16 amino acids. The CDR3 DNA is TGCGCCAGCAGCCACGTTATGGGGGCCGAGGCGTACGAGCAGTACGTC. The encoded protein is CASSHVMGAEAYEQYV.

This clonotype was observed at least ten times. The rearrangement joins TRBV11-2 to TRBJ1-4; D is possibly TRBD1 (5 bases). Trimming cost V 5 bases and J 11 bases, with 12 bases left between them. The CDR3 totals 12 residues. Germline lookup yields CDR1 SGHAT and CDR2 FQNNGV. The CDR3 bases are TGTGCCAGCAGCCCTTCACGGGGCAAACTGTTTTTT. Amino acids: CASSPSRGKLFF. Drawing the rest from reference TRBV11-2 and TRBJ1-4, the complete variable domain is EAGVAQSPRYKIIEKRQSVAFWCNPISGHATLYWYQQILGQGPKLLIQFQNNGVVDDSQLPKDRFSAERLKGVDSTLKIQPAKLEDSAVYLCASSPSRGKLFFGSGTQLSVL.

This clonotype appeared many times. CDR3 in DNA: TGTGCCAGCAGCTCCCGGACGGCTCTCTACGAGCAGTACTTC. Its translation: CASSSRTALYEQYF. The J gene is TRBJ2-7, the V gene TRBV7-9, with unresolved D. This CDR3 spans 14 amino acids. In germline, CDR1 is SEHNR, CDR2 FQNEAQ (reference sequence). The V end lost 4 bases, the J end lost 3 bases, and 13 bases lay between the germline ends.

This clonotype came up many times. The chain couples TRBV10-3 to TRBJ2-1; 7 nucleotides agree with TRBD1. The V gene's germline CDR1 is ENHRY and CDR2 SYGVKD. This CDR3 contains 13 residues. The J segment lost 9 bases and the V segment lost 3 bases, leaving 5 bases of the junction unmatched. CDR3 DNA: TGTGCCATCAGTGAAACTTCAGGGGGTGAGCAGTTCTTC. It translates to CAISETSGGEQFF.

This chain uses TRBV6-5 with TRBJ1-1; tentative D call: TRBD1 (6 bases). Deletions cut 7 bases from V and 4 bases from J, with 19 bases between. CDR3 length equals 15 residues. CDR1 and CDR2 (germline): MNHEY, SVGAGI. CDR3 nucleotides: TGTGCCAGCACCAAATACACGACAGGATCCACTGAAGCTTTCTTT. As protein: CASTKYTTGSTEAFF.